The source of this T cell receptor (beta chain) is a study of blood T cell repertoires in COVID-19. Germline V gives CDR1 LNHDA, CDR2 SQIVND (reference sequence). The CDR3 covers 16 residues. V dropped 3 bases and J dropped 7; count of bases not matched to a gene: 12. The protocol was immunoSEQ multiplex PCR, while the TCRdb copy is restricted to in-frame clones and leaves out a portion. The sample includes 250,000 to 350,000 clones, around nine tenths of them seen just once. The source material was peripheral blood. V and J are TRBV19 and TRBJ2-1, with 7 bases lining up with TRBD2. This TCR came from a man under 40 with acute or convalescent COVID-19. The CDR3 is CASSMLPSGEMNEQFF. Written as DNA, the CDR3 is TGTGCCAGTAGTATGCTCCCCAGCGGGGAAATGAATGAGCAGTTCTTC.